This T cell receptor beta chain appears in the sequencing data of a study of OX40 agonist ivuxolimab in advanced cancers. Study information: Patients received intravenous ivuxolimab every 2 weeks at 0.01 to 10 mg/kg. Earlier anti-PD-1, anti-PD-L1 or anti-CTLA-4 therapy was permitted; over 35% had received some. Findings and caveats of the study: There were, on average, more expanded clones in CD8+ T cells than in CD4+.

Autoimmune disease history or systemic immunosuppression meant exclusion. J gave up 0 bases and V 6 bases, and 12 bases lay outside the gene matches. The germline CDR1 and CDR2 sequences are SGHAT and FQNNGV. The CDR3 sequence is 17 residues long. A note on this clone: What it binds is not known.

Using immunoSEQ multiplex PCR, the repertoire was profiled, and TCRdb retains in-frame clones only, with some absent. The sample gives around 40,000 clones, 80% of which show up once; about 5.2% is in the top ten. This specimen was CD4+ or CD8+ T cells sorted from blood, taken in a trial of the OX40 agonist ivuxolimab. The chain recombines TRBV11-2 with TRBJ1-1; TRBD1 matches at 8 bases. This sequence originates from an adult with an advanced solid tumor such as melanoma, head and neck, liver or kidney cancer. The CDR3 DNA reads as TGTGCCAGCAGTCGTATGCGCGGACAGGGAATGAACACTGAAGCTTTCTTT. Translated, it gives CASSRMRGQGMNTEAFF.